These 27 T cell receptor beta chains were sequenced from one sample in a study of shared clonotypes between healthy human individuals. The data were produced by immunoSEQ multiplex PCR, yet TCRdb's version contains in-frame clones alone and is incomplete. The table lists about 120,000 clones, 55% to 70% of them singletons. Sequenced material: memory CD8+ T cells sorted from blood. The sample's subset: CD45RO+ cells pooled with CCR7-negative TemRA cells. The receptors stem from a young woman in good health.

This rearrangement joins TRBV4-1 to TRBJ2-7; the match to TRBD2 covers 12 bases. V lost 1 base to trimming and J lost 5 bases; unmatched junction nucleotides: 12. Germline V gives CDR1 MGHRA, CDR2 YSYEKL. This CDR3 contains 18 residues. For the CDR3, the DNA is TGCGCCAGCAGCCAAGTCTGGACTAGCGGGAAGTACTGGGACGAGCAGTACTTC. Translated, it gives CASSQVWTSGKYWDEQYF.

Points on this clone: The junction does not match germline at one end; this may be a read error. The gene calls are TRBV16 and TRBJ2-1; 11 nucleotides match TRBD1. CDR1 and CDR2 from the germline V gene are KGHSY and FQNENV. This CDR3 comprises 17 residues. In DNA form, the CDR3 reads TGTGCCAGCGGCCACAACTCCTACTCCGGGACAGGGGGAAATCCGTTCTTC. Its translation is CASGHNSYSGTGGNPFF.

This clone appeared many times. The same CDR3 can be traced to other DNA sequences in this sample. This chain connects TRBV19 to TRBJ1-5, with D possibly matching TRBD1 (5 bases). The CDR3 has 15 amino acids. V shed 2 bases and J shed 2 bases, with 10 bases lying between them. From germline, CDR1 is LNHDA and CDR2 SQIVND (reference sequence). Here the CDR3 DNA reads TGTGCCAGTAGTATATGGCAGGGAGGCAATCAGCCCCAGCATTTT. Amino acids: CASSIWQGGNQPQHF.

This chain joins TRBV27 and TRBJ2-7, with 9 bases identical to TRBD1. Germline V gives CDR1 MNHEY, CDR2 SMNVEV (reference sequence). V was pared by 0 bases and J by 3 bases, with 3 bases of the junction left unmatched. This CDR3 comprises 15 residues. CDR3 nucleotide sequence: TGTGCCAGCAGTTTATCGTACAGGGGGCTCTACGAGCAGTACTTC. Translating gives CASSLSYRGLYEQYF.

This chain's CDR3 is CASSARGLGTEAFF. Written as DNA, the CDR3 is TGTGCCAGTAGTGCCAGGGGTCTGGGAACTGAAGCTTTCTTT. The chain is built from TRBV19 and TRBJ1-1, with D perhaps TRBD1 (6 bases). Trimming stripped 5 bases from V and 5 bases from J, with 15 bases between. This CDR3 comprises 14 residues. The germline gives CDR1 LNHDA, CDR2 SQIVND (reference sequence).

This chain uses TRBV27 with TRBJ2-5; no definite D call. The length of the CDR3 is 16 residues. Trimming took 4 bases from V and 3 from J, leaving 18 bases between them. The germline gives CDR1 MNHEY, CDR2 SMNVEV (reference sequence). The CDR3 region has the DNA TGTGCCAGCAGTTCTAGAGGAGTAAGAGTAGAAGAGACCCAGTACTTC. This encodes CASSSRGVRVEETQYF.

This chain joins TRBV2 and TRBJ1-4, with D unclear. V lost 2 bases and J 6 bases, leaving 7 bases between the germline ends. The germline V gene encodes CDR1 SNHLY and CDR2 FYNNEI. This CDR3 has 13 amino acids. The CDR3 protein is CASSESLDEKLFF. DNA for the CDR3: TGTGCCAGCAGTGAAAGCCTTGATGAAAAACTGTTTTTT.

This clone was seen at least ten times. The chain carries TRBV6-1 and TRBJ1-2, with a possible D match to TRBD1 (5 bases). The CDR3 runs 14 residues. Trimming stripped 5 bases from V and 6 bases from J, with 16 bases between. Looked up from germline, CDR1 is MNHNS and CDR2 is SASEGT. The CDR3 protein is CASSLQGGADGYTF. The CDR3 coding sequence is TGTGCCAGCAGTCTCCAGGGAGGGGCTGATGGCTACACCTTC.

This sequence joins TRBV7-9 and TRBJ1-1; no clear D gene. Per germline, CDR1 SEHNR and CDR2 FQNEAQ (reference sequence). CDR3 length: 14 residues. The ends were cut back, 2 bases at V and 0 bases at J, with 7 bases in the middle. CDR3 amino acids: CASSLFTMNTEAFF. CDR3 DNA: TGTGCCAGCAGCTTATTCACGATGAACACTGAAGCTTTCTTT.

CDR3 loop: CASSYSTNSEYEQFF. CDR3 nucleotide sequence: TGTGCCAGCAGTTACTCAACAAACTCTGAATATGAGCAGTTCTTC. The chain has TRBV6-5 and TRBJ2-1, with unresolved D. The germline gives CDR1 MNHEY, CDR2 SVGAGI. V lost 0 bases and J lost 8, with 14 bases in between. This CDR3 comprises 15 residues.

J is TRBJ2-7 and V is TRBV11-2; the D is unclear. The CDR3 has 18 amino acids. Per the germline V gene, CDR1 is SGHAT and CDR2 is FQNNGV. V was clipped by 0 bases and J by 1 base, with 19 bases between them. In DNA, the CDR3 is TGTGCCAGCAGCTTAGAGCCCCGATGGAGTGGATTTTCCTACGAGCAGTACTTC. Its translation is CASSLEPRWSGFSYEQYF.

The gene calls are TRBV2 and TRBJ2-5; 9 bases align to TRBD1. CDR1 and CDR2 (germline): SNHLY, FYNNEI. This CDR3 contains 15 residues. After removal of 2 bases from V and 6 bases from J, the junction contained 7 bases not matched to a gene. DNA for the CDR3: TGTGCCAGCAGTGAATGGACAGGGGTTCGGAAGACCCAGTACTTC. The encoded protein is CASSEWTGVRKTQYF.

As for this clone: A read error may be the cause here, since a much bigger clone is one base away. This chain connects TRBV16 to TRBJ2-7; D gene unclear. This CDR3 is built from 11 residues. CDR1 and CDR2 (germline): KGHSY, FQNENV. V dropped 4 bases and J dropped 3 bases, with 4 bases sitting between them. This CDR3 reads CASSPNYEQYF. The CDR3 nucleotides read TGTGCCAGCAGCCCTAACTACGAGCAGTACTTC.

The chain couples TRBV27 to TRBJ2-3; 7 nucleotides agree with TRBD2. CDR3 size: 16 residues. J lost 0 bases, V lost 3 bases, and 6 bases had no gene match. Looked up from germline, CDR1 is MNHEY and CDR2 is SMNVEV (reference sequence). The CDR3 DNA follows: TGTGCCAGCAGTTTTTGGGGGGGGAGTAGCACAGATACGCAGTATTTT. Protein sequence: CASSFWGGSSTDTQYF.

The chain carries TRBV4-1 and TRBJ2-3, with 7 positions matching TRBD2. V shed 2 bases, J shed 2 bases, and the junction held 7 bases outside the gene matches. CDR1 is MGHRA, CDR2 YSYEKL, per germline. The CDR3 covers 16 residues. CDR3 sequence: CASSQRASGPTDTQYF. The CDR3 coding sequence is TGCGCCAGCAGCCAACGGGCTAGCGGCCCCACAGATACGCAGTATTTT.

By share, this clone counts as medium-sized. The chain carries TRBV29-1 and TRBJ2-6; D gene uncertain. The V gene's germline CDR1 is SQVTM and CDR2 ANQGSEA. The germline V and J ends were trimmed by 4 bases and 0 bases, with 7 bases remaining between them. The CDR3 length is 14 residues. CDR3 nucleotide sequence: TGCAGCGTTGGGGAACCCTCTGGGGCCAACGTCCTGACTTTC. This encodes CSVGEPSGANVLTF.

The CDR3 sequence is CASSRGGETYEQYF. CDR3 DNA sequence: TGCGCCAGCAGCCGAGGAGGGGAGACCTACGAGCAGTACTTC. The V gene is TRBV5-1, the J gene TRBJ2-7; possible D gene TRBD2, 6 bases. Germline values: CDR1 SGHRS, CDR2 YFSETQ. V shed 4 bases and J shed 2 bases, with 13 bases lying between them. The CDR3 extends over 14 amino acids.

The V and J genes are TRBV6-4 and TRBJ2-2; 11 nucleotides match TRBD2. Germline V gene data show CDR1 as MRHNA and CDR2 as SNTAGT. J was trimmed by 3 bases and V by 6 bases; bases with no gene match: 0. The CDR3 is 14 amino acids. The CDR3 bases are TGTGCCAGCAGGACTAGCGGGGACACCGGGGAGCTGTTTTTT. It is translated as CASRTSGDTGELFF.

This chain uses TRBV30 with TRBJ2-2; D is unclear. This CDR3 is 14 amino acids long. V dropped 1 base and J dropped 6 bases, with 12 bases sitting between them. Germline CDR1 and CDR2: GTSNPN and SVGIG (reference sequence). CDR3 coding DNA: TGTGCCTGGAGTGCTCTTTCGTGGTCCGGGGAGCTGTTTTTT. Its translation is CAWSALSWSGELFF.

The chain recombines TRBV5-4 with TRBJ2-3, with D maybe TRBD2 (6 bases). CDR3 length: 15 residues. From germline, CDR1 is SGHNT and CDR2 YYREEE (reference sequence). The V end was cut by 1 base, the J end by 3 bases, with 12 bases between. The CDR3 loop is CASSLWSGSTDTQYF. For the CDR3, the DNA is TGTGCCAGCAGCTTGTGGAGCGGGTCAACAGATACGCAGTATTTT.

V is TRBV25-1 and J is TRBJ2-1, with 8 bases that match TRBD2. Germline values: CDR1 MGHDK, CDR2 SYGVNS. There are 14 residues in the CDR3. Trimming took 5 bases from V and 2 from J; bases not matched to a gene: 2. CDR3 in DNA: TGTGCCAGCAGTCCGGGACTAGCCTACAATGAGCAGTTCTTC. Translation: CASSPGLAYNEQFF.

J is TRBJ2-1 and V is TRBV7-6; weak D call: TRBD1 (5 bases). The germline V gene encodes CDR1 SGHVS and CDR2 FNYEAQ. The CDR3 runs 14 residues. Trimming shortened V by 0 bases and J by 15 bases, and 18 bases separated the two germline ends. In DNA form, the CDR3 reads TGTGCCAGCAGCTTAGCGCTTCAGGGCCCACGTAGGTTCTTC. It encodes CASSLALQGPRRFF.

The chain links TRBV2 to TRBJ1-1, with a weak D call TRBD1 (5 bases). This CDR3 is 13 amino acids long. Trimming left V 11 bases short and J 1 base short, with 14 bases between. CDR1 and CDR2 (germline): SNHLY, FYNNEI. The CDR3 sequence is CAGVRAPNTEAFF. The CDR3 nucleotides are TGTGCCGGAGTCAGGGCCCCGAACACTGAAGCTTTCTTT. The full variable domain, rest sourced from reference TRBV2 and TRBJ1-1, is EPEVTQTPSHQVTQMGQEVILRCVPISNHLYFYWYRQILGQKVEFLVSFYNNEISEKSEIFDDQFSVERPDGSNFTLKIRSTKLEDSAMYFCAGVRAPNTEAFFGQGTRLTVV.

The CDR3 here is CASSEGGQGLGSADTQYF. In nucleotides, the CDR3 is TGTGCCAGCAGTGAGGGGGGACAGGGTCTCGGGAGCGCAGATACGCAGTATTTT. The V call is TRBV25-1, the J call TRBJ2-3; TRBD1 matches 9 bases. V shed 3 bases and J 4 bases; nucleotides not matched to a gene: 14. The germline V gene has CDR1 MGHDK and CDR2 SYGVNS. The CDR3 totals 18 residues.

The table lists this clone with a few counts. Here the CDR3 DNA reads TGCGCCAGCAGCAGGGTCAGACGCGATGGCTACACCTTC. Translating gives CASSRVRRDGYTF. The rearrangement joins TRBV4-1 to TRBJ1-2; D unresolved. Per germline, CDR1 MGHRA and CDR2 YSYEKL. The CDR3 has 13 amino acids. The V gene lost 5 bases and the J gene lost 6 bases, with 13 bases spanning the gap.

About this clone: The sample has other DNA sequences that encode this CDR3 too. The chain is built from TRBV11-2 and TRBJ2-5; D possibly uses TRBD1 or TRBD2 (5 bases each). CDR3 length: 14 amino acids. From germline, CDR1 is SGHAT and CDR2 FQNNGV. V was cut by 2 bases and J by 4 bases, with 11 bases left in between. The CDR3 is CASSLSPGTETQYF. CDR3 nucleotide sequence: TGTGCCAGCAGCTTATCTCCAGGGACAGAGACCCAGTACTTC.

This clone was counted only a few times. The chain employs TRBV9 and TRBJ2-1, with TRBD2 identical over 7 bases. Trimming took 1 base from V and 7 from J; bases not matched to a gene: 8. Germline values: CDR1 SGDLS, CDR2 YYNGEE. This CDR3 spans 15 amino acids. CDR3 DNA sequence: TGTGCCAGCAGCGTAAGGGCGGGAGTTAAAAATGAGCAGTTCTTC. It encodes CASSVRAGVKNEQFF.